The rows below give T cell receptor beta chains drawn from one sample of a study of Tregs in tolerant kidney transplant recipients. Clones were sequenced by immunoSEQ multiplex PCR, and TCRdb holds only the in-frame ones, with some missing. The sample records 45,000 or so clones, roughly nine tenths being singletons. Sequences were derived from CD8+ T cells from blood (PBMCs), sampled 12 months after the transplant. The receptors here all came from a human patient who received a combined kidney and bone marrow transplant. A share of the T cells may be of graft donor origin. CDR3s include the opening cysteine and the closing phenylalanine or tryptophan. Each record gives: J gene, V gene, CDR3 protein.

>TRBJ2-3|TRBV12-5
CASGVSSTDTQYF
>TRBJ2-2|TRBV30
CAWDTNTGELFF
>TRBJ1-2|TRBV9
CASTGGQEDYGYTF
>TRBJ2-1|TRBV9
CASSDGQPYNEQFF
>TRBJ1-2|TRBV29-1
CSVPKLNNYGYTF
>TRBJ1-1|TRBV27
CASSPSMTGWNTEAFF
>TRBJ2-2|TRBV6-4
CASSDSTGRGLGTGELFF
>TRBJ2-7|TRBV29-1
CSVESGQDYEQYF
>TRBJ1-2|TRBV7-2
CASSLAIGLEVGYTF
>TRBJ2-1|TRBV19
CASSTGQGANEQFF
>TRBJ1-5|TRBV19
CASTSAGLNQPQHF
>TRBJ2-4|TRBV4-2
CASSQGSLAGGLENIQYF
>TRBJ2-5|TRBV13
CASSSGQVQETQYF
>TRBJ1-1|TRBV5-6
CASGEGKYAFF
>TRBJ2-5|TRBV5-6
CASSLRSGGKETQYF
>TRBJ1-5|TRBV2
CASSNDGGPNQPQHF
>TRBJ1-2|TRBV19
CASSTRTGIGPYGYTF
>TRBJ2-5|TRBV13
CASSPGLAGPETQYF
>TRBJ2-1|TRBV27
CASSPIDSYNEQFF
>TRBJ1-5|TRBV29-1
CSVDYVQPQHF
>TRBJ1-6|TRBV5-1
CASSLEESSYNSPLHF
>TRBJ2-6|TRBV6-1
CASSERLSGANVLTF
>TRBJ2-5|TRBV9
CASSTLDRAQETQYF
>NA|TRBV7-2
CASTRLEGEQYF
>TRBJ2-5|TRBV13
CASSLGLAGGQYF
>TRBJ1-2|TRBV12-5
CASGLEGEIIYGYTF
>TRBJ1-3|TRBV11-2
CASSLVRSTGNTIYF
>TRBJ1-1|TRBV9
CASSVDSWNTEAFF
>TRBJ2-5|TRBV4-1
CASSRIALYQETQYF
>TRBJ2-7|TRBV5-5
CASSPGWSYEQYF
>TRBJ2-1|TRBV9
CASSASGAAYNEQFF
>TRBJ2-6|TRBV9
CASSVDPGQGTGANVLTF
>TRBJ2-7|TRBV7-2
CASSFTVMGLVPYEQYF
>TRBJ2-2|TRBV4-1
CASSLLGLGELFF
>TRBJ2-5|TRBV28
CASSSTPHRGPFVETQYF